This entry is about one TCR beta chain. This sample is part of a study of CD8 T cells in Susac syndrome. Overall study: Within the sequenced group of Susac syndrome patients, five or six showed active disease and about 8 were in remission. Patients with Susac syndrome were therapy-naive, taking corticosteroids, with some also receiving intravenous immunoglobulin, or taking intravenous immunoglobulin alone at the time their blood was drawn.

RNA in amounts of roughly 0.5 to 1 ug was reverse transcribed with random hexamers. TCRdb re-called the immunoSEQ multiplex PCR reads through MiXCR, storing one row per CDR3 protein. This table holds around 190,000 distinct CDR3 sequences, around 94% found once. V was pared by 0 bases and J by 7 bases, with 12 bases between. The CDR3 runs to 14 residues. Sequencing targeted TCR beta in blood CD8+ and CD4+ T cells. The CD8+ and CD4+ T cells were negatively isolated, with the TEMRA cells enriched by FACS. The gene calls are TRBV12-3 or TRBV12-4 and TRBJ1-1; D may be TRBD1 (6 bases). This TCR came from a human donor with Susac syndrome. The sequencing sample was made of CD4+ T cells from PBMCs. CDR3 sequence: CASSLAGVGGEAFF. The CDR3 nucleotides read TGTGCCAGCAGTTTAGCCGGGGTAGGGGGTGAAGCTTTCTTT.